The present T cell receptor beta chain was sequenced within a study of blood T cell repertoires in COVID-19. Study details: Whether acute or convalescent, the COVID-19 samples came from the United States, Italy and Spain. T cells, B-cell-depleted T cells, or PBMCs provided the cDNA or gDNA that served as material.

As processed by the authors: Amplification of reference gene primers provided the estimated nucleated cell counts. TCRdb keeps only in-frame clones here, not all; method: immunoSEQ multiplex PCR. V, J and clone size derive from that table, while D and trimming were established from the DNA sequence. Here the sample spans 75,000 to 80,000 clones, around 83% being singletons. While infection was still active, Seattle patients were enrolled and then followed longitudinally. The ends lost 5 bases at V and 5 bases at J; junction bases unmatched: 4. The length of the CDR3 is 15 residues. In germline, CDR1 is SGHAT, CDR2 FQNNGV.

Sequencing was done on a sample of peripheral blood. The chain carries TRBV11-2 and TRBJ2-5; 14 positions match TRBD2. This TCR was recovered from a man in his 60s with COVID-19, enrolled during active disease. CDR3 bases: TGTGCCAGCAGCCTCGGGACTAGCGGGAGTGAGACCCAGTACTTC. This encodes CASSLGTSGSETQYF.